This entry lists 3 T cell receptor beta chains sequenced from one sample in a study of breast tumors, draining lymph nodes, adjacent tissues. From the multiplex PCR reads, TCRdb called clonotypes with MiXCR, one entry per CDR3 protein. The sample lists about 230,000 distinct CDR3 sequences, approximately 31% seen once, with over 1.1% in the top ten. Breast cancer patients provided tissue from their axillary draining lymph nodes. Sequencing was done on a sample of axillary lymph node tissue. The receptors come from a female donor with breast cancer. Some clones in this sample may be carry-over from other donors' samples.

This clonotype was counted a single time. This chain joins TRBV20-1 and TRBJ2-2, with 7 bases that match TRBD1. This CDR3 is built from 15 residues. V lost 3 bases and J lost 7; bases outside the gene matches: 11. Germline lookup yields CDR1 DFQATT and CDR2 SNEGSKA (reference sequence). This CDR3 reads CSASAGTAFVGELFF. The CDR3 nucleotides read TGCAGTGCTAGTGCCGGGACAGCGTTCGTCGGGGAGCTGTTTTTT.

Ten or more counts support this clonotype. V and J are TRBV6-5 and TRBJ2-5, with TRBD1 matching over 7 bases. The CDR3 is 18 amino acids. V was clipped by 0 bases and J by 5 bases; unmatched bases: 15. Germline V gene data show CDR1 as MNHEY and CDR2 as SVGAGI. The CDR3 loop reads CASSYSPNRLGGGETQYF. The CDR3 DNA reads TGTGCCAGCAGTTACTCCCCAAATAGGCTAGGGGGCGGGGAGACCCAGTACTTC.

In its sample, this clonotype was seen many times. This chain uses TRBV7-8 with TRBJ1-2; D gene unclear. V was pared by 0 bases and J by 8 bases, with 7 bases between. Germline V gene sequence: CDR1 SGHVS, CDR2 FQNEAQ. The CDR3 consists of 12 residues. CDR3 nucleotides: TGTGCCAGCAGCTTAGCCCTTCGGGGCTACACCTTC. Protein product: CASSLALRGYTF.